These 10 T cell receptor beta chains share one sample of origin, sequenced in a study of naive and memory T cell subsets. Findings and caveats of the study: A few larger clonotypes appeared in naive repertoires, especially CD8, possibly memory cells re-expressing CD45RA.

The antigens of these receptors remain unknown. Two oligonucleotides, mixed equimolar, formed the beta constant-region primer covering TRBC1 and TRBC2. Nested alpha and beta constant-region primers with the SP2 primer drove four PCR rounds on ligated cDNA. A single record per CDR3 protein comes from TCRdb applying MiXCR to the UMI-ligation and nested PCR reads. The table has 120,000 to 150,000 distinct CDR3 sequences, around 21% seen once; the top ten hold 0.55% to 0.75%. Source material: naive CD8+ T cells from blood. The receptors come from a human donor in good health.

The table lists this clonotype with a few counts. In DNA, the CDR3 is TGTGCCAGCGGGGACCAGGACACCTTTAGCAATCAGCCCCAGCATTTT. Encoded protein: CASGDQDTFSNQPQHF. The chain has TRBV28 and TRBJ1-5; weak D call: TRBD1 (5 bases). The V end lost 8 bases, the J end lost 0 bases, and 17 bases lay between the germline ends. The CDR3 totals 16 residues. The germline gives CDR1 MDHEN, CDR2 SYDVKM.

This clonotype was counted ten times or more. CDR3 sequence: CASSPGLADYEQYF. CDR3 nucleotides: TGTGCCAGCAGCCCAGGACTAGCGGATTACGAGCAGTACTTC. The rearrangement uses TRBV28 and TRBJ2-7; 10 bases map to TRBD2. CDR3 length: 14 residues. CDR1 is MDHEN and CDR2 is SYDVKM in the germline V gene. Germline trimming cut 6 bases from V and 4 bases from J; bases unmatched to any gene: 6.

This clonotype was recorded a few times. The chain couples TRBV2 to TRBJ2-2; D call uncertain. Trimming shortened V by 0 bases and J by 4 bases, and 9 bases separated the two germline ends. The CDR3 has 15 amino acids. Germline loops: CDR1 SNHLY, CDR2 FYNNEI. CDR3 sequence reads: CASSEARLTTGELFF. Written as DNA, the CDR3 is TGTGCCAGCAGTGAAGCGCGTCTTACCACCGGGGAGCTGTTTTTT.

In its sample, this clonotype was seen a few times. J is TRBJ2-2 and V is TRBV6-1, with D perhaps TRBD2 (7 bases). V shed 5 bases and J shed 6 bases, with 28 bases lying between them. The CDR3 sequence is 19 residues long. Germline CDR1 reads MNHNS; CDR2 reads SASEGT. This chain's CDR3 is CASSLPRGWGQLLAGELFF. The DNA for the CDR3 is TGTGCCAGCAGTCTACCGCGGGGGTGGGGACAACTTTTGGCCGGGGAGCTGTTTTTT.

This clonotype has just a few counts. The chain has TRBV7-3 and TRBJ2-3; TRBD2 aligns across 8 bases. From germline, CDR1 is SGHTA and CDR2 FQGTGA. The J segment lost 1 base and the V segment lost 2 bases, leaving 5 bases of the junction unmatched. This CDR3 has 16 residues. The CDR3 loop is CASSLFGREGTDTQYF. Written as DNA, the CDR3 is TGTGCCAGCAGCTTATTCGGGCGGGAGGGCACAGATACGCAGTATTTT. The full variable domain, with the rest looked up from reference TRBV7-3 and TRBJ2-3, is GAGVSQTPSNKVTEKGKYVELRCDPISGHTALYWYRQSLGQGPEFLIYFQGTGAADDSGLPNDRFFAVRPEGSVSTLKIQRTERGDSAVYLCASSLFGREGTDTQYFGPGTRLTVL.

The sample holds a few counts of this clonotype. The V call is TRBV4-2, the J call TRBJ2-3; no reliable D call. The CDR3 is 14 residues long. Trimming left V 2 bases short and J 4 bases short, with 10 bases between. Germline V gives CDR1 LGHNA, CDR2 YNFKEQ. CDR3 in amino acids: CASSQTSGADTQYF. The CDR3 DNA sequence: TGTGCCAGCAGCCAAACATCCGGCGCAGATACGCAGTATTTT.

V gene TRBV27 combines with J gene TRBJ1-1, with a tentative D call TRBD1 (5 bases). From germline, CDR1 is MNHEY and CDR2 SMNVEV (reference sequence). Trimming cost V 0 bases and J 5 bases, with 16 bases left between them. CDR3 length equals 16 residues. CDR3 in amino acids: CASSLSIQWGVTEAFF. The CDR3 DNA reads TGTGCCAGCAGTTTATCCATCCAGTGGGGGGTGACTGAAGCTTTCTTT.

This chain links TRBV9 with TRBJ2-3, with unresolved D. Trimming cost V 0 bases and J 0 bases, with 5 bases left between them. This CDR3 comprises 14 residues. Germline values: CDR1 SGDLS, CDR2 YYNGEE. The CDR3 DNA reads as TGTGCCAGCAGCGTAGTGGGCAGCACAGATACGCAGTATTTT. Translating gives CASSVVGSTDTQYF.

This sequence joins TRBV27 and TRBJ2-5; weak D call: TRBD2 (7 bases). V shed 3 bases and J shed 5 bases, with 16 bases lying between them. From germline, CDR1 is MNHEY and CDR2 SMNVEV (reference sequence). This CDR3 contains 15 residues. CDR3 region: CASSFTAGAGETQYF. CDR3 DNA sequence: TGTGCCAGCAGTTTCACCGCGGGGGCGGGGGAGACCCAGTACTTC.

The V and J genes are TRBV28 and TRBJ2-1, with 8 bases aligning to TRBD1. Per germline, CDR1 MDHEN and CDR2 SYDVKM. The trim removed 5 bases at V and 3 bases at J, leaving 9 bases unmatched. The CDR3 runs 16 residues. The CDR3 reads CASSQLLGQDYNEQFF. Here the CDR3 DNA reads TGTGCCAGCAGTCAACTTTTGGGACAGGACTACAATGAGCAGTTCTTC.